This TCR beta chain was identified in a study of T cell responses to AZD1222 COVID-19 vaccine. In the study overall: Recipients boosted at about 4 weeks or about 12 weeks are pooled.

In the case of this clone: Its antigen is unknown.

Germline V lookup: CDR1 MNHEY, CDR2 SVGAGI. CDR3 length: 14 residues. Trimming took 7 bases from V and 1 from J, leaving 13 bases between them. Study findings and constraints: Reports indicate that nearly half of spike-specific TCRs are directed at unmutated variant regions.

Produced via immunoSEQ multiplex PCR; TCRdb's table is partial and in-frame only. The sample has over 85,000 clones; less than 95% are singletons. The material was peripheral blood, obtained on day 0 of AZD1222 vaccination. The receptor's source is an adult in good health. The chain is built from TRBV6-5 and TRBJ1-1; D is perhaps TRBD1 (5 bases). CDR3 sequence: CASIPGWGNTEAFF. The CDR3 DNA reads TGTGCCAGCATCCCAGGGTGGGGGAACACTGAAGCTTTCTTT.